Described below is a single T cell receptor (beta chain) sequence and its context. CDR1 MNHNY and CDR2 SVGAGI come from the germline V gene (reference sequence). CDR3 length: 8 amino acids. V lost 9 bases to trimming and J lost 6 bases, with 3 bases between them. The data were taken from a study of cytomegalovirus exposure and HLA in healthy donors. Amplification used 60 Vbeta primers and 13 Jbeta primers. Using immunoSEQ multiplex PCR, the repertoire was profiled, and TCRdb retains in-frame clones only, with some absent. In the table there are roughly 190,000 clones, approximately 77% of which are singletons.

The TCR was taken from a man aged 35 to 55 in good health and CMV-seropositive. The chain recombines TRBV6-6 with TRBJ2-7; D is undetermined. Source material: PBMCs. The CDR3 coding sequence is TGTGCCAGGCGCGAGCAGTACTTC. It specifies CARREQYF.